A selection of T cell receptor beta chains follows, all from one sample in a study of blood T cells in healthy people across ages. TCRdb re-derived calls from the 5' RACE reads in MiXCR, one entry per CDR3 protein. In the table there are about 680,000 distinct CDR3 sequences, roughly 49% of which are singletons. Sequencing was carried out using blood. These receptors all come from an older woman in good health. The conserved cysteine and the conserved F or W are not part of the CDR3 here. D genes are given only for firm matches.

d_call | j_call | v_call | cdr3_aa
TRBD2 | - | TRBV7-9 | ASSPLREISYNEQY
TRBD2 | TRBJ2-7 | TRBV5-1 | ASSQGLAGGPDYEQY
- | TRBJ2-7 | TRBV7-2 | ASSLAWQGKGEQY
- | TRBJ2-1 | TRBV29-1 | SVSLDLTYNEQF
- | TRBJ2-7 | TRBV29-1 | SAFGGDRAYEQY
TRBD1 | TRBJ2-5 | TRBV24-1 | ATSDRQGQQETQY
TRBD2 | TRBJ2-5 | TRBV18 | ASSPSSGLTETQY
- | TRBJ1-1 | TRBV12-3/TRBV12-4 | ASSLQGWGTEAF
- | TRBJ2-1 | TRBV20-1 | SAETHSGNEQF
TRBD2 | TRBJ2-1 | TRBV5-6 | ASSYLADPYNEQF
- | TRBJ2-7 | TRBV7-9 | ASSPNVNEQY
TRBD1 | TRBJ1-2 | TRBV7-8 | ASSLSGGNYGYT
TRBD1 | TRBJ2-1 | TRBV7-2 | ASSTWTGSYNEQF
TRBD1 | TRBJ2-7 | TRBV2 | ASSEGTGLYEQY
- | TRBJ2-3 | TRBV7-3 | ASSLTGGDDTQY
- | TRBJ1-1 | TRBV7-9 | ASSLALRGNTEAF
TRBD2 | TRBJ2-7 | TRBV20-1 | SARGLAGGPLDYEQY
TRBD2 | TRBJ2-3 | TRBV10-3 | AIRREGRTDTQY
TRBD2 | TRBJ2-1 | TRBV30 | AWSGTSVGEQF
- | TRBJ1-3 | TRBV4-3 | ASSQEPGNTIY
- | TRBJ2-4 | TRBV20-1 | SSPRDRGSIQY
- | TRBJ2-2 | TRBV20-1 | SARDGYTGELF
- | TRBJ2-3 | TRBV12-3/TRBV12-4 | ASSLSPRPNERDTQY
- | TRBJ1-1 | TRBV28 | ASIMPGGAGEAF